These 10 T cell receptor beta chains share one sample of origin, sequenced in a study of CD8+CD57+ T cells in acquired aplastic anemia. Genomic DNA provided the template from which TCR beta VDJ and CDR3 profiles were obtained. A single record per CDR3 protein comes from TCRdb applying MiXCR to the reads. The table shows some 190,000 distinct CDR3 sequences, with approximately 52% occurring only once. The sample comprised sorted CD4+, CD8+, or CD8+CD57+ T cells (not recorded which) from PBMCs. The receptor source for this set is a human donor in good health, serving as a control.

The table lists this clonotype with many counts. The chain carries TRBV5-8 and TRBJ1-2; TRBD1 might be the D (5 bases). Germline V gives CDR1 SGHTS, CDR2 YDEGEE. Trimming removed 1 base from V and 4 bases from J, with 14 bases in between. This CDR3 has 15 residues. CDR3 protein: CASSLLTGVGYGYTF. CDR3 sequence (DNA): TGTGCCAGCAGCTTGTTGACGGGGGTCGGCTATGGCTACACCTTC.

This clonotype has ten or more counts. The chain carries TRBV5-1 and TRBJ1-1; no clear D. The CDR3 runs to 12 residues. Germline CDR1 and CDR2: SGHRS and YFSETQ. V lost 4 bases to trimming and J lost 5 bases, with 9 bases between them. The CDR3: CASSLGRTEAFF. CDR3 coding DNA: TGCGCCAGCAGCCTGGGGAGGACTGAAGCTTTCTTT.

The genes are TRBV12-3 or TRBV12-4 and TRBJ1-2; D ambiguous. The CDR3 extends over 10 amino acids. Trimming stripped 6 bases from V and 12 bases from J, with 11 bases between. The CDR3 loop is CASSRPGNTF. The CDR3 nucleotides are TGTGCCAGCAGCAGACCTGGAAACACCTTC.

The DNA of the CDR3 is TGCAGTGCTAGACAAGAGGGCTCACCCCTCCACTTT. Protein: CSARQEGSPLHF. This rearrangement joins TRBV20-1 to TRBJ1-6; D is ambiguous. The CDR3 sequence is 12 residues long. Germline CDR1 reads DFQATT; CDR2 reads SNEGSKA (reference sequence). Trimming cost V 2 bases and J 10 bases, with 9 bases left between them.

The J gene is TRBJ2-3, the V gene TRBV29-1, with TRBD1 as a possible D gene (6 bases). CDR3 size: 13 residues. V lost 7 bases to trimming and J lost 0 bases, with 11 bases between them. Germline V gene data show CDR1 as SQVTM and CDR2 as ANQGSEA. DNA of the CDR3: TGCAGCGCCCTGGGGGCTAGCACAGATACGCAGTATTTT. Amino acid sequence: CSALGASTDTQYF.

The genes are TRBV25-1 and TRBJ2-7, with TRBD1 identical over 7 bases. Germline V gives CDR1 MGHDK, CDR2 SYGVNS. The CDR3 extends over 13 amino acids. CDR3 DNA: TGTGCAACCCGGGACAGTGTCCCCTACGAGCAGTACTTC. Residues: CATRDSVPYEQYF.

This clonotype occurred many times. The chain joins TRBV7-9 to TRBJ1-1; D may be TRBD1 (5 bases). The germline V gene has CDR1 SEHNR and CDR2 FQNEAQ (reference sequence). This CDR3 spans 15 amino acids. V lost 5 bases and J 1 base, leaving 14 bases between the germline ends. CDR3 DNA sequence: TGTGCCAGCAGCCAAAGACGGGGCACGAACACTGAAGCTTTCTTT. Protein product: CASSQRRGTNTEAFF.

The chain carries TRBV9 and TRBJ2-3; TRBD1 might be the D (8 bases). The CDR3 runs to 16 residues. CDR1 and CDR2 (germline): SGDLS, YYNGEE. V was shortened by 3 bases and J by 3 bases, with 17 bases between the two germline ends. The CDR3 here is CASSARGRGTTDTQYF. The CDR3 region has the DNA TGTGCCAGCAGCGCCAGGGGGCGGGGGACTACAGATACGCAGTATTTT.

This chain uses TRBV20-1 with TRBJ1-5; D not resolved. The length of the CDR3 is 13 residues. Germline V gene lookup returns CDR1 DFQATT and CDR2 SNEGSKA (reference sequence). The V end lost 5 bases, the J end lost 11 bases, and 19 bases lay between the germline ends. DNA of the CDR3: TGCAGTGCTTCCGGGTTCCTCCGGATGTCCCAGCATTTT. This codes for CSASGFLRMSQHF.

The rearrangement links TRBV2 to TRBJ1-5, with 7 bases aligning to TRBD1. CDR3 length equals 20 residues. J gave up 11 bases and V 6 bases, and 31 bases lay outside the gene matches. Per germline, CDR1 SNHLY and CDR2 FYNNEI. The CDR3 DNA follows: TGTGCCAGCAGCGGGACAGAAAATGAAAAACTGTTTTCTGGCAGTGGAACCCAGCATTTT. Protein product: CASSGTENEKLFSGSGTQHF. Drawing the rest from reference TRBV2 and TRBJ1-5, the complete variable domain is EPEVTQTPSHQVTQMGQEVILRCVPISNHLYFYWYRQILGQKVEFLVSFYNNEISEKSEIFDDQFSVERPDGSNFTLKIRSTKLEDSAMYFCASSGTENEKLFSGSGTQHFGDGTRLSIL.